This is a list of T cell receptor beta chains from one sample in a study of response to subunit inactivated influenza vaccine. TCRdb passed the RT-PCR reads through MiXCR, listing each CDR3 protein once. This repertoire shows about 500,000 distinct CDR3 sequences, 16% found once; its top ten account for 3% to 3.5%. Specimen: CD4+ T cells sorted from PBMCs, collected approximately 25 months after vaccination. These receptors originate from a man aged 50 to 75 who received an inactivated influenza vaccine. CDR3s include the opening cysteine and the closing phenylalanine or tryptophan. The D gene is left open where the match is weak. For some rows the clone size is stated as once, few or many, or as a class when expanded; others skip it.

V gene,clone size,D gene,J gene,CDR3 DNA,CDR3 protein
TRBV20-1,few,.,TRBJ1-2,TGCAGTGCTAGAGATACAGGCTATGGCTACACCTTC,CSARDTGYGYTF
TRBV20-1,few,.,TRBJ2-6,TGCAGTGCTCCGGGTGCCCATCCTGGGGCCAACGTCCTGACTTTC,CSAPGAHPGANVLTF
TRBV11-2,.,TRBD2,TRBJ2-7,TGTGCCAGCAGCTTACGACTAGCGGGGGGGCTGATTCCCCACGAGCAGTACTTC,CASSLRLAGGLIPHEQYF
TRBV20-1,.,.,TRBJ1-5,TGCAGTGCTTACCCCGGGGGAGTGGAGAATCAGCCCCAGCATTTT,CSAYPGGVENQPQHF
TRBV4-2,few,.,TRBJ2-2,TGTGCCAGCAGCCTCTACGGGGGTCACACCGGGGAGCTGTTTTTT,CASSLYGGHTGELFF
TRBV20-1,few,.,TRBJ2-5,TGCAGTGCCCCGGGGTTCGAACCTCAAGAGACCCAGTACTTC,CSAPGFEPQETQYF
TRBV9,many,.,TRBJ1-6,TGTGCCAGCAGCTCCTGGACAGTAAATTCACCCCTCCACTTT,CASSSWTVNSPLHF
TRBV20-1,few,.,TRBJ2-7,TGCAGTGCCACCCCCAGGAGGGGCTCCTACGAGCAGTACTTC,CSATPRRGSYEQYF
TRBV7-6,many,.,TRBJ2-5,TGTGCCAGCAGTTTGGAGAGGCGAGAGACCCAGTACTTC,CASSLERRETQYF
TRBV18,few,TRBD2,TRBJ2-3,TGTGCCAGCTCACCGAACCGACTAGCTGGCACAGATACGCAGTATTTT,CASSPNRLAGTDTQYF
TRBV15,.,TRBD2,TRBJ2-5,TGTGCCACCAGTCTAGCGGGTTTAGAGACCCAGTACTTC,CATSLAGLETQYF
TRBV10-3,few,.,TRBJ1-6,TGTGCCATCAGTGGGGGACTACTTGGCCGGAATTCACCCCTCCACTTT,CAISGGLLGRNSPLHF
TRBV5-4,few,.,TRBJ2-4,TGTGCCAGCAGCCCCTATGGGACTCTAGCCAAAAACATTCAGTACTTC,CASSPYGTLAKNIQYF
TRBV27,.,.,TRBJ1-6,TGTGCCAGCAGTTTAAAGGGATGGTACAATTCACCCCTCCACTTT,CASSLKGWYNSPLHF
TRBV7-2,few,.,TRBJ2-5,TGTGCCAGCAGCTCGACAGGGAGGGGAGAGACCCAGTACTTC,CASSSTGRGETQYF
TRBV2,many,.,TRBJ2-6,TGTGCCAGCAGTGACGATTTTACTGGGGCCAACGTCCTGACTTTC,CASSDDFTGANVLTF
TRBV6-1,once,TRBD1,TRBJ1-1,TGTGCCAGCTTTGGACAGGGGGAGCGGAACACTGAAGCTTTCTTT,CASFGQGERNTEAFF
TRBV29-1,many,.,TRBJ2-7,TGCAGCGCTGAGACGGGAACCTACGAGCAGTACTTC,CSAETGTYEQYF
TRBV24-1,.,TRBD1,TRBJ2-3,TGTGCCACCAGTGATCGGACAGGGCGGTCCGGCACAGATACGCAGTATTTT,CATSDRTGRSGTDTQYF
TRBV4-2,.,.,TRBJ1-5,TGTGCCAGCAGCCAAGAGTCGGGACGCCGGAATCAGCCCCAGCATTTT,CASSQESGRRNQPQHF
TRBV12-3/TRBV12-4,few,.,TRBJ1-3,TGTGCCAGCAGACGCACAACAGCCCTCTCTGGAAACACCATATATTTT,CASRRTTALSGNTIYF
TRBV2,.,TRBD1,TRBJ1-1,TGTGCCAGCAGTAACAGGGGGATGAACACTGAAGCTTTCTTT,CASSNRGMNTEAFF
TRBV29-1,.,TRBD2,TRBJ2-1,TGCAGCGTTGGAAGCGGGAGTCGCTCCTACAATGAGCAGTTCTTC,CSVGSGSRSYNEQFF
TRBV10-3,.,.,TRBJ2-6,TGTGCCATCAGTGAGTTTGGGGCCAACGTCCTGACTTTC,CAISEFGANVLTF
TRBV20-1,many,.,TRBJ1-1,TGCAGTGCACGGAGGAGTCAGGGAGTATCCGACAGAGCTTTCTTT,CSARRSQGVSDRAFF
TRBV29-1,.,TRBD1,TRBJ1-5,TGCAGCGTCTGGACAGGGGGCACTCAGCCCCAGCATTTT,CSVWTGGTQPQHF
TRBV7-8,.,.,TRBJ2-2,TGTGCCAGCAGCTTAGGACAAGGGGAGCTGTTTTTT,CASSLGQGELFF
TRBV11-2,few,.,TRBJ2-7,TGTGCCAGCAGCAAAAGCGGCCAGGGGGGTCGATCCTCCTACGAGCAGTACTTC,CASSKSGQGGRSSYEQYF
TRBV11-2,.,TRBD2,TRBJ2-5,TGTGCCAGCAGCCCGGGGACTACCCTCAGGGAGACCCAGTACTTC,CASSPGTTLRETQYF
TRBV6-6,many,.,TRBJ2-1,TGTGCCAGCACCCCATTGGGTGTTAATGAGCAGTTCTTC,CASTPLGVNEQFF
TRBV9,few,.,TRBJ2-1,TGTGCCAGCAGCGTAGGCGCGGAGTACTACAATGAGCAGTTCTTC,CASSVGAEYYNEQFF
TRBV7-9,few,.,TRBJ2-1,TGTGCCAGCAGCTTAGAAGGGGGATACAATGAGCAGTTCTTC,CASSLEGGYNEQFF
TRBV29-1,few,TRBD1,TRBJ1-2,TGCAGCGTTGGATCCCGGGACAGCTTGGGCTACACCTTC,CSVGSRDSLGYTF
TRBV2,.,.,TRBJ2-2,TGTGCCAGCACCAGGGGTGCAGGAAGAACACCCGGGGAGCTGTTTTTT,CASTRGAGRTPGELFF
TRBV11-2,few,.,TRBJ1-4,TGTACCAGCAGCCCTATAGAGGGGCGAGTTGAAAAACTGTTTTTT,CTSSPIEGRVEKLFF
TRBV5-1,.,TRBD1,TRBJ2-7,TGCGCCAGCAGCTTGACGGCATCCGGGACAGGGCTTTCCTACGAGCAGTACTTC,CASSLTASGTGLSYEQYF
TRBV14,.,TRBD2,TRBJ2-1,TGTGCCAGCAGCACGCGGGGACTAGGGTACAATGAGCAGTTCTTC,CASSTRGLGYNEQFF
TRBV20-1,few,TRBD1,TRBJ2-1,TGCAGTGCTAACCCTAGGGCCAAGGGGGCGTTACATGAGCAGTTCTTC,CSANPRAKGALHEQFF
TRBV9,many,.,TRBJ2-5,TGTGCCAGCAGCGTAGGGGCAAAGGGAGGAGAGACCCAGTACTTC,CASSVGAKGGETQYF
TRBV20-1,few,TRBD2,TRBJ2-1,TGCAGTGCTAGGACTAGCGGGAGTAGGAATGAGCAGTTCTTC,CSARTSGSRNEQFF
TRBV6-2/TRBV6-3,few,.,TRBJ2-5,TGTGCCAGCAAAGGCTCGGGGATCAGAGAGACCCAGTACTTC,CASKGSGIRETQYF
TRBV20-1,few,.,TRBJ2-3,TGCAGTGCCCAGAGGTCGGTCGCGCGCACAGATACGCAGTATTTT,CSAQRSVARTDTQYF
TRBV21-1,.,.,TRBJ1-5,TGTGCCAGCAGACCAAGGGGAGACGGGCGACTCCGTCAGCCCCAGCATTTT,CASRPRGDGRLRQPQHF
TRBV19,.,.,TRBJ1-1,TGTGCCAGTAGTAACAATAGAGCTGAAGCTTTCTTT,CASSNNRAEAFF
TRBV20-1,few,.,TRBJ1-6,TGCAGTGCTGGATTCTCCGGACTGGCCGATTCACCCCTCCACTTT,CSAGFSGLADSPLHF
TRBV30,few,TRBD2,TRBJ2-1,TGTGCCTACTACGATCCGGGACTAGCGGGGGCCAAGTTCTTC,CAYYDPGLAGAKFF
TRBV12-3/TRBV12-4,many,.,TRBJ2-2,TGTGCCAGCAGCCCCGTTGGTGGCACCGGGGAGCTGTTTTTT,CASSPVGGTGELFF
TRBV20-1,once,.,TRBJ2-7,TGCAGTGCTAGTACTTCCCCATCGAAACGGGGGCGCGAGCAGTACTTC,CSASTSPSKRGREQYF
TRBV10-2,few,TRBD2,TRBJ2-1,TGCGCCAGCAGAAGAGCGGGAGTCTCCTACAATGAGCAGTTCTTC,CASRRAGVSYNEQFF
TRBV7-8,few,TRBD2,TRBJ2-2,TGTGCCAGCAGCTACCGGACTAGCGGGAGGAGTAGGAGTACCGGGGAGCTGTTTTTT,CASSYRTSGRSRSTGELFF